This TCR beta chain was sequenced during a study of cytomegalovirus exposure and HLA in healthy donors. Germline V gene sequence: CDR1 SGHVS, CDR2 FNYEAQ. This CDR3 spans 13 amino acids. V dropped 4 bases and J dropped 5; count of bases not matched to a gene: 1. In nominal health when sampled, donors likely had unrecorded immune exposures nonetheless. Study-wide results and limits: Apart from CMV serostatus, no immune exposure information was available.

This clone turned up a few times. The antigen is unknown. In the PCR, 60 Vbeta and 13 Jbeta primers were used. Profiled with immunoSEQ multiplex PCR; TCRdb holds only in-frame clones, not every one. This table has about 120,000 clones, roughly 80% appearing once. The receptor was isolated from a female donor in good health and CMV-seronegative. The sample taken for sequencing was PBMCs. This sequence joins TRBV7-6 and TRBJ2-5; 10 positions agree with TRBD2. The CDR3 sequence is CASSSGLAETQYF. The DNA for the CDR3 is TGTGCCAGCAGCTCGGGACTAGCGGAGACCCAGTACTTC. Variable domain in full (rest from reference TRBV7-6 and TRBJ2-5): GAGVSQSPRYKVTKRGQDVALRCDPISGHVSLYWYRQALGQGPEFLTYFNYEAQQDKSGLPNDRFSAERPEGSISTLTIQRTEQRDSAMYRCASSSGLAETQYFGPGTRLLVL.